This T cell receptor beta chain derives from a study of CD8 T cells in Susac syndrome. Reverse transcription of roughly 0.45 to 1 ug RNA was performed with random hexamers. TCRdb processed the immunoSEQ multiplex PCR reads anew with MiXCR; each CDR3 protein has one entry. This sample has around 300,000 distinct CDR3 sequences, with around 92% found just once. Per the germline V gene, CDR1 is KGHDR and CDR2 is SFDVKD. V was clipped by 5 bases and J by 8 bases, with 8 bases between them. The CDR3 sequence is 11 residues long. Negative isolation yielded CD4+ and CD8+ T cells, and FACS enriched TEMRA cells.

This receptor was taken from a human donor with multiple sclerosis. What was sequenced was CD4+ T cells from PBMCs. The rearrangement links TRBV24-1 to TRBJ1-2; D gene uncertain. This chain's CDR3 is CATSGNGGYTF. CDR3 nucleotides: TGTGCCACCAGTGGGAACGGCGGCTACACCTTC.